A single sample is the source of the 25 T cell receptor beta chains below, sequenced in a study of radiotherapy plus CTLA-4 blockade in lung cancer. Using immunoSEQ multiplex PCR, the repertoire was profiled, and TCRdb retains in-frame clones only, with some absent. The data hold tens of thousands of clones, with around 80% observed a single time. The sequenced sample was peripheral blood, obtained from a patient treated with radiotherapy plus ipilimumab. These receptors came from a human donor with non-small cell lung cancer who had stable disease on radiotherapy plus ipilimumab.

This clone was counted a single time. The V and J genes are TRBV14 and TRBJ1-4, with 9 bases aligning to TRBD1. The trim removed 4 bases at V and 8 bases at J, leaving 11 bases unmatched. CDR1 and CDR2 from the germline V gene are SGHDN and FVKESK. This CDR3 spans 16 amino acids. Here the CDR3 reads CASSLPMTGGHEKLFF. DNA of the CDR3: TGTGCCAGCAGCCTCCCCATGACAGGGGGGCACGAAAAACTGTTTTTT.

V and J are TRBV18 and TRBJ2-1; D unclear. Germline assignment: CDR1 KGHSH and CDR2 LQKENI. Trimming left V 6 bases short and J 10 bases short, with 13 bases between. The CDR3 has 12 residues. The CDR3 loop is CASSSTEGEQFF. As DNA, the CDR3 is TGTGCCAGCTCGTCGACCGAAGGAGAGCAGTTCTTC.

The gene calls are TRBV6-1 and TRBJ2-5; TRBD1 matches at 10 bases. Germline lookup yields CDR1 MNHNS and CDR2 SASEGT. The CDR3 consists of 13 residues. The junction had 5 bases not matched to a gene; V was cut back by 8 bases and J by 5 bases. The CDR3, as DNA: TGTGCCAGCCAGACAGGGGGCGCGGAGACCCAGTACTTC. The encoded protein is CASQTGGAETQYF.

The CDR3 protein is CASSSGAGAFQETQYF. Written as DNA, the CDR3 is TGCGCCAGCAGCTCTGGGGCGGGGGCCTTCCAAGAGACCCAGTACTTC. The chain uses TRBV5-1 and TRBJ2-5; a weak D match, TRBD2 (7 bases). In germline, CDR1 is SGHRS, CDR2 YFSETQ. V dropped 3 bases and J dropped 1 base, with 16 bases sitting between them. This CDR3 region has 16 residues.

This chain links TRBV18 with TRBJ1-1; possibly TRBD1 for D (5 bases). V was clipped by 6 bases and J by 7 bases, with 21 bases between them. This CDR3 region has 15 residues. CDR1 is KGHSH and CDR2 is LQKENI in the germline V gene. CDR3 residues: CASSRTSGSSYEAFF. The CDR3 bases are TGTGCCAGCTCTCGCACCTCAGGGTCTTCCTATGAAGCTTTCTTT.

The chain carries TRBV7-2 and TRBJ2-7; D is ambiguous. Germline lookup yields CDR1 SGHTA and CDR2 FQGNSA. Trimming stripped 1 base from V and 5 bases from J, with 6 bases between. The CDR3 covers 12 residues. The CDR3 is CASSLDRDEQYF. CDR3 bases: TGTGCCAGCAGCTTAGATCGTGACGAGCAGTACTTC.

The chain employs TRBV7-3 and TRBJ2-3; 7 bases line up with TRBD1. V lost 2 bases and J lost 3; bases outside the gene matches: 8. The germline V gene has CDR1 SGHTA and CDR2 FQGTGA. The CDR3 spans 16 residues. The CDR3 spells CASSLFGTAITDTQYF. For the CDR3, the DNA is TGTGCCAGCAGCTTATTCGGGACAGCAATTACAGATACGCAGTATTTT.

The chain has TRBV6-1 and TRBJ2-2; 8 bases line up with TRBD2. This CDR3 is built from 14 residues. CDR1 MNHNS and CDR2 SASEGT come from the germline V gene. V was clipped by 8 bases and J by 6 bases; unmatched bases: 8. The CDR3 region has the DNA TGTGCCAGCGGCGGGACTAGAGACGCCGGGGAGCTGTTTTTT. Protein sequence: CASGGTRDAGELFF.

The V gene is TRBV6-6, the J gene TRBJ1-1; the D is unclear. V was shortened by 0 bases and J by 8 bases, with 7 bases between the two germline ends. Looked up from germline, CDR1 is MNHNY and CDR2 is SVGAGI (reference sequence). The CDR3 length is 12 residues. CDR3 in DNA: TGTGCCAGCAGTTACTCACGGTTGGAAGCTTTCTTT. Its protein product is CASSYSRLEAFF.

The chain employs TRBV5-6 and TRBJ2-7; D not certain. The ends were cut back, 1 base at V and 2 bases at J, with 13 bases in the middle. Looked up from germline, CDR1 is SGHDT and CDR2 is YYEEEE. The CDR3 runs 15 residues. DNA for the CDR3: TGTGCCAGCAGCTTGATCCGTCCACTAACCTACGAGCAGTACGTC. It translates to CASSLIRPLTYEQYV.

V and J are TRBV10-2 and TRBJ1-5; no firm D call. Looked up from germline, CDR1 is WSHSY and CDR2 is SAAADI. V was trimmed by 2 bases and J by 3 bases, leaving 14 bases between them. CDR3 length: 16 residues. As DNA, the CDR3 is TGCGCCAGCAGTGAGGAAGGGTTGGGTAACAATCAGCCCCAGCATTTT. It codes for CASSEEGLGNNQPQHF.

The chain recombines TRBV30 with TRBJ2-7, with TRBD1 identical over 7 bases. This CDR3 has 14 amino acids. Per the germline V gene, CDR1 is GTSNPN and CDR2 is SVGIG (reference sequence). V lost 3 bases and J lost 2; bases outside the gene matches: 7. CDR3 region: CAWRPTGTTYEQYF. DNA for the CDR3: TGTGCCTGGAGGCCGACAGGGACCACCTACGAGCAGTACTTC. The whole variable domain, filled in from reference TRBV30 and TRBJ2-7, reads SQTIHQWPATLVQPVGSPLSLECTVEGTSNPNLYWYRQAAGRGLQLLFYSVGIGQISSEVPQNLSASRPQDRQFILSSKKLLLSDSGFYLCAWRPTGTTYEQYFGPGTRLTVT.

The chain couples TRBV19 to TRBJ1-5; tentatively, D is TRBD1 (5 bases). Germline-derived CDR1 and CDR2 are LNHDA and SQIVND (reference sequence). V lost 3 bases to trimming and J lost 4 bases, with 16 bases between them. This CDR3 has 16 residues. The CDR3 bases are TGTGCCAGTAGTATGATTGGGGGAGCGGGTAATCAGCCCCAGCATTTT. It translates to CASSMIGGAGNQPQHF.

This rearrangement joins TRBV4-2 to TRBJ1-1, with 8 nucleotides matching TRBD1. The length of the CDR3 is 13 residues. The V segment lost 7 bases and the J segment 3 bases; nucleotides outside the gene matches: 4. Germline-derived CDR1 and CDR2 are LGHNA and YNFKEQ. CDR3: CASTKQGDTEAFF. For the CDR3, the DNA is TGTGCCAGCACCAAACAGGGGGACACTGAAGCTTTCTTT.

The chain uses TRBV15 and TRBJ2-7; TRBD1 agrees at 9 bases. Trimming removed 3 bases from V and 3 bases from J; junction bases left unmatched: 9. The CDR3 sequence is 16 residues long. Germline V gene sequence: CDR1 LNHNV, CDR2 YYDKDF (reference sequence). This CDR3 reads CATSRGPGTGRYEQYV. In DNA form, the CDR3 reads TGTGCCACCAGCAGGGGGCCCGGGACAGGGCGCTACGAGCAGTACGTC.

V is TRBV10-2 and J is TRBJ2-1, with D hard to call. This CDR3 is built from 13 residues. The V end lost 5 bases, the J end lost 3 bases, and 8 bases lay between the germline ends. CDR1 WSHSY and CDR2 SAAADI come from the germline V gene. The CDR3: CASSPLHYNEQFF. The DNA of the CDR3 is TGCGCCAGCAGTCCGCTTCACTACAATGAGCAGTTCTTC.

The rearrangement joins TRBV5-1 to TRBJ1-2; 8 bases line up with TRBD1. The CDR3 runs to 16 residues. V gave up 1 base and J gave up 3 bases; unmatched junction bases: 8. Germline V CDR1 and CDR2: SGHRS, YFSETQ. The CDR3 coding sequence is TGCGCCAGCAGCTTGTATATACAGGGGGGAGACTATGGCTACACCTTC. Translation: CASSLYIQGGDYGYTF.

The chain combines TRBV5-8 with TRBJ1-1; D is undetermined. Germline V gives CDR1 SGHTS, CDR2 YDEGEE. The CDR3 is 13 residues long. The V end lost 1 base, the J end lost 0 bases, and 4 bases lay between the germline ends. The CDR3 nucleotides are TGTGCCAGCAGCTTGTTTATGAACACTGAAGCTTTCTTT. It specifies CASSLFMNTEAFF.

The J gene is TRBJ2-2, the V gene TRBV7-2; tentatively, D is TRBD1 (6 bases). Deletions cut 3 bases from V and 16 bases from J, with 15 bases between. The length of the CDR3 is 12 residues. The germline V gene encodes CDR1 SGHTA and CDR2 FQGNSA. DNA for the CDR3: TGTGCCAGCAGCTTCAGAGAACAGGGACGGTTTTTT. It translates to CASSFREQGRFF.

There are a few counts of this clone. J is TRBJ2-2 and V is TRBV7-3; the D call may be TRBD1 or TRBD2 (5 bases each). Trimming cost V 4 bases and J 7 bases, with 13 bases left between them. The CDR3 length is 14 residues. Germline values: CDR1 SGHTA, CDR2 FQGTGA. The CDR3 region has the DNA TGTGCCAGCAGCTCCATGGGGGATGACGGGGAGCTGTTTTTT. It encodes CASSSMGDDGELFF.

This clone has only a few counts. The sample contains more than one DNA sequence encoding this CDR3. The rearrangement uses TRBV6-5 and TRBJ1-5; unclear D gene. The CDR3 is 14 amino acids. Germline V gene lookup returns CDR1 MNHEY and CDR2 SVGAGI. Trimming removed 6 bases from V and 2 bases from J, with 11 bases in between. CDR3 residues: CASSAGSGNQPQHF. CDR3 DNA sequence: TGTGCCAGCAGCGCGGGGTCGGGCAATCAGCCCCAGCATTTT.

The chain uses TRBV11-1 and TRBJ2-7; maybe TRBD1 (6 bases). The length of the CDR3 is 13 residues. CDR1 is SGHAT, CDR2 FQDESV, per germline (reference sequence). V lost 1 base and J 7 bases, leaving 11 bases between the germline ends. The CDR3 spells CASSLEGGQEQYV. CDR3 coding DNA: TGTGCCAGCAGCTTAGAAGGGGGTCAAGAGCAGTACGTC.

CDR3 DNA sequence: TGTGCCAGCAGCCTAAGAGAGCAGCCCCAGCATTTT. Its protein is CASSLREQPQHF. V is TRBV6-5 and J is TRBJ1-5; D not resolved. V dropped 6 bases and J dropped 7 bases, with 10 bases sitting between them. The germline gives CDR1 MNHEY, CDR2 SVGAGI. The CDR3 loop spans 12 amino acids.

The chain is built from TRBV28 and TRBJ1-1; maybe TRBD1 (6 bases). V lost 7 bases, J lost 5 bases, and 23 bases lay in between. CDR1 and CDR2 from the germline V gene are MDHEN and SYDVKM. The length of the CDR3 is 16 residues. The CDR3 loop is CASIPRGAGAGTEAFF. The CDR3 DNA reads TGTGCCAGCATTCCCCGGGGGGCAGGGGCTGGGACTGAAGCTTTCTTT. Full variable domain (remainder filled in from reference TRBV28 and TRBJ1-1): DVKVTQSSRYLVKRTGEKVFLECVQDMDHENMFWYRQDPGLGLRLIYFSYDVKMKEKGDIPEGYSVSREKKERFSLILESASTNQTSMYLCASIPRGAGAGTEAFFGQGTRLTVV.

The chain has TRBV7-6 and TRBJ1-6; TRBD1 is a possible D gene (5 bases). The CDR3 has 14 residues. CDR1 is SGHVS and CDR2 is FNYEAQ in the germline V gene. The ends were cut back, 7 bases at V and 3 bases at J, with 10 bases in the middle. CDR3: CASTQGRYNSPLHF. The DNA for the CDR3 is TGTGCCAGCACCCAGGGTCGCTATAATTCACCCCTCCACTTT.